These T cell receptor beta chains were read from a single sample in a study of blood T cells in healthy people across ages. TCRdb re-derived calls from the 5' RACE reads in MiXCR, one entry per CDR3 protein. The profile shows about 1.8 million distinct CDR3 sequences, about 49% of them singletons. Material for sequencing was blood. These receptors came from a woman in her thirties or forties in good health. Both conserved end residues are part of each CDR3. The D gene is left open where the match is weak. Clone sizes are given selectively: once, few, many, or a class where the clone is expanded.

TRBD1	few	TRBJ1-5	TRBV6-6	CASSYQGQGLIQPQHF	TGTGCCAGCAGTTACCAGGGACAGGGGTTGATCCAGCCCCAGCATTTT
TRBD2	-	TRBJ2-5	TRBV11-2	CVSSLVLAGGRETQYF	TGTGTCAGCAGCTTAGTGCTAGCGGGGGGGCGAGAGACCCAGTACTTC
-	-	TRBJ2-1	TRBV28	CASSQSAGALFF	TGTGCCAGCAGTCAATCTGCCGGGGCTCTGTTCTTC
-	-	TRBJ2-1	TRBV13	CASSSSPEQFF	TGTGCCAGCAGCTCAAGCCCCGAGCAGTTCTTC
TRBD2	-	TRBJ2-7	TRBV7-6	CASSLAPGLANEQYF	TGTGCCAGCAGCTTAGCGCCCGGACTAGCCAACGAGCAGTACTTC
-	-	TRBJ2-1	TRBV27	CASSLNRPNEQFF	TGTGCCAGCAGTTTAAACCGACCCAATGAGCAGTTCTTC
-	-	TRBJ2-1	TRBV5-5	CASSLDEGLRNEQFF	TGTGCCAGCAGCCTGGACGAGGGCTTGAGGAATGAGCAGTTCTTC
TRBD1	few	TRBJ1-2	TRBV10-3	CAISPSGGRGTNYGYTF	TGTGCCATCAGCCCGTCAGGGGGCCGAGGAACCAACTATGGCTACACCTTC
-	-	TRBJ2-3	TRBV11-2	CASSHVPNPTDTQYF	TGTGCCAGCAGCCACGTCCCAAACCCCACAGATACGCAGTATTTT
TRBD2	-	TRBJ2-5	TRBV20-1	CSASPTSGVQETQYF	TGCAGTGCTTCGCCGACTAGCGGGGTTCAAGAGACCCAGTACTTC
-	-	TRBJ1-2	TRBV29-1	CSVRGQPGSYGYTF	TGCAGCGTTCGTGGCCAGCCTGGTAGCTATGGCTACACCTTC
-	-	TRBJ1-2	TRBV29-1	CSVGYEILNYGYTF	TGCAGCGTGGGGTACGAAATACTTAACTATGGCTACACCTTC
-	-	TRBJ2-5	TRBV28	CASSSNGDLEETQYF	TGTGCCAGCAGCTCCAACGGAGACTTGGAAGAGACCCAGTACTTC
-	few	TRBJ2-7	TRBV6-5	CASSYSTTLYEQYF	TGTGCCAGCAGTTACTCAACGACATTATACGAGCAGTACTTC
TRBD2	-	TRBJ2-7	TRBV20-1	CSARSISGGAYEQYF	TGCAGTGCTAGAAGCATCAGCGGGGGGGCCTACGAGCAGTACTTC
-	-	TRBJ2-7	TRBV6-1	CASSGGLWGEQYF	TGTGCCAGCAGTGGAGGGTTATGGGGCGAGCAGTACTTC
-	few	TRBJ2-5	TRBV4-2	CASSQDGEAGGQETQYF	TGTGCCAGCAGCCAAGATGGGGAGGCAGGGGGACAAGAGACCCAGTACTTC
TRBD1	-	TRBJ1-2	TRBV7-2	CASSWDRASYSYTF	TGTGCCAGCAGCTGGGACAGGGCCTCCTATAGCTACACCTTC
-	-	TRBJ2-5	TRBV21-1	CASRTDAETQYF	TGTGCCAGCAGGACCGACGCAGAGACCCAGTACTTC
-	-	TRBJ2-5	TRBV3-1	CASSPGLASIVETQYF	TGTGCCAGCAGCCCCGGACTCGCCTCCATCGTGGAGACCCAGTACTTC
-	few	TRBJ2-5	TRBV20-1	CSARDIKGPQPRETQYF	TGCAGTGCTAGAGATATTAAGGGACCCCAACCGAGGGAGACCCAGTACTTC
-	-	TRBJ2-4	TRBV6-5	CASSYSGRPQWAKNIQYF	TGTGCCAGCAGTTACTCGGGCCGGCCCCAATGGGCCAAAAACATTCAGTACTTC
-	-	TRBJ2-5	TRBV6-6	CASSYSLASGTQYF	TGTGCCAGCAGTTACTCACTAGCATCGGGGACCCAGTACTTC
-	-	TRBJ2-5	TRBV4-3	CASSQEVPGKEGETQYF	TGCGCCAGCAGCCAAGAGGTGCCCGGGAAAGAAGGGGAGACCCAGTACTTC
-	few	TRBJ1-4	TRBV20-1	CSLGGTKDEKLFF	TGCAGTCTCGGTGGCACCAAGGATGAAAAACTGTTTTTT
-	few	TRBJ2-1	TRBV24-1	CATSEGRSSYNEQFF	TGTGCCACCAGTGAAGGCCGGAGCTCCTACAATGAGCAGTTCTTC
TRBD2	-	TRBJ2-1	TRBV11-1	CASSYRTGAGGLDEQFF	TGTGCCAGCAGCTATCGAACAGGAGCGGGGGGCCTGGATGAGCAGTTCTTC
-	-	TRBJ1-2	TRBV15	CATNRDAQTNYGYTF	TGTGCCACCAACAGAGACGCGCAAACAAACTATGGCTACACCTTC
TRBD1	-	TRBJ2-1	TRBV10-2	CVSSEDRRRGNEQFF	TGCGTCAGCAGTGAGGACAGGAGGCGCGGGAATGAGCAGTTCTTC
TRBD1	-	TRBJ1-6	TRBV5-1	CASSINRGDNSPLHF	TGCGCCAGCAGCATCAACAGGGGAGATAATTCACCCCTCCACTTT
-	-	TRBJ2-3	TRBV12-3/TRBV12-4	CASSFPSQGTPGRTQYF	TGTGCCAGCAGTTTCCCCTCCCAGGGGACCCCAGGGAGAACGCAGTATTTT
-	-	TRBJ1-5	TRBV7-2	CASSTQVSNQPQHF	TGTGCCAGCAGCACTCAGGTTAGCAATCAGCCCCAGCATTTT
TRBD1	many	TRBJ2-7	TRBV29-1	CSARTGDEQYF	TGCAGCGCCCGGACAGGGGACGAGCAGTACTTC
TRBD1	few	TRBJ1-2	TRBV9	CASSQGQLNYGYTF	TGTGCCAGCAGCCAGGGACAGCTTAACTATGGCTACACCTTC
-	-	TRBJ2-2	TRBV24-1	CATSWGPLNTGELFF	TGTGCCACCAGTTGGGGACCCCTGAACACCGGGGAGCTGTTTTTT
-	once	TRBJ1-1	TRBV7-8	CASSTTREAFF	TGTGCCAGCAGCACCACCAGAGAAGCTTTCTTT
-	-	TRBJ2-7	TRBV27	CASGGQGPSYEQYF	TGTGCCAGCGGCGGTCAGGGACCCTCCTACGAGCAGTACTTC
-	-	TRBJ2-2	TRBV5-6	CASKVQSSAGELFF	TGTGCCAGCAAGGTTCAGTCGAGCGCCGGGGAGCTGTTTTTT
-	-	TRBJ1-4	TRBV7-9	CASSLGLNAGEKLFF	TGTGCCAGCAGCCTAGGCCTCAACGCCGGCGAAAAACTGTTTTTT
-	-	TRBJ1-2	TRBV29-1	CSVEETETHYGYTF	TGCAGCGTTGAAGAGACAGAAACCCACTATGGCTACACCTTC
-	-	TRBJ2-7	TRBV29-1	CSVGKANEQYF	TGCAGCGTTGGGAAGGCAAATGAGCAGTACTTC
-	few	TRBJ2-3	TRBV20-1	CSASTGVRTDTQYF	TGCAGTGCATCAACGGGGGTACGAACAGATACGCAGTATTTT
-	-	TRBJ2-4	TRBV4-1	CASSQVAAKNIQYF	TGCGCCAGCAGCCAAGTCGCGGCCAAAAACATTCAGTACTTC
TRBD2	few	TRBJ2-1	TRBV10-3	CAISEVAGVGNEQFF	TGTGCCATCAGTGAGGTAGCGGGGGTAGGGAATGAGCAGTTCTTC
-	few	TRBJ2-1	TRBV24-1	CATSELQYNEQFF	TGTGCCACCAGTGAATTACAGTACAATGAGCAGTTCTTC
TRBD2	-	TRBJ2-5	TRBV6-5	CASSVSWGGQETQYF	TGTGCCAGCAGTGTTTCTTGGGGGGGGCAAGAGACCCAGTACTTC
TRBD1	-	TRBJ2-3	TRBV5-4	CAGSLDRRTDTQYF	TGTGCCGGCAGCCTGGACAGGAGGACAGATACGCAGTATTTT
-	-	TRBJ2-4	TRBV7-2	CASSPRGGRGNIQYF	TGTGCCAGCAGCCCAAGAGGTGGGCGAGGAAACATTCAGTACTTC
-	-	TRBJ2-7	TRBV4-1	CASSRGGVWQYF	TGCGCCAGCAGCCGGGGCGGGGTTTGGCAGTACTTC
-	-	TRBJ2-3	TRBV7-9	CASSPPMGPLADTQYF	TGTGCCAGCAGCCCTCCAATGGGTCCCCTTGCAGATACGCAGTATTTT
-	-	TRBJ1-1	TRBV4-3	CASSQERLGAGNTEAFF	TGCGCCAGCAGCCAAGAACGGCTCGGGGCGGGGAACACTGAAGCTTTCTTT
-	-	TRBJ1-5	TRBV28	CASSYRVANQPQHF	TGTGCCAGCAGTTATAGGGTAGCAAATCAGCCCCAGCATTTT
-	many	TRBJ2-5	TRBV12-3/TRBV12-4	CASRPVGEETQYF	TGTGCCAGCCGACCGGTGGGTGAAGAGACCCAGTACTTC